These T cell receptor beta chains were read from a single sample in a study of Ad26.COV2.S vaccination and SARS-CoV-2 variants. Repertoires were generated with immunoSEQ multiplex PCR, while TCRdb's copy carries only in-frame clones and drops some. The sample has hundreds of thousands of clones; 87% are singletons. This specimen was peripheral blood, taken in a trial of Ad26.COV2.S vaccine versus placebo. All receptors come from a person aged 18-60 years who received the Ad26.COV2.S COVID-19 vaccine or a placebo. The CDR3 runs from the conserved cysteine through the conserved F or W. The D gene is left open where the match is weak. Some rows have no size entry. The others give once, few or many, or a class for an expanded clone.

CDR3 protein	CDR3 DNA	CDR3 length	V gene	clone size	D gene	J gene
CASSPRTSSTDTQYF	TGCGCCAGCAGCCCCAGGACGAGCAGCACAGATACGCAGTATTTT	15	TRBV5-1	.	.	TRBJ2-3
CASSLRRGRNTIYF	TGTGCCAGCAGCTTAAGAAGGGGTAGAAACACCATATATTTT	14	TRBV5-6	.	.	TRBJ1-3
CASSIRSTSAETQYF	TGTGCCAGTAGTATAAGGTCCACTAGCGCGGAGACCCAGTACTTC	15	TRBV19	.	TRBD2	TRBJ2-5
CASSELVAYEQYF	TGTGCCAGCAGCGAGCTTGTGGCCTACGAGCAGTACTTC	13	TRBV7-8	.	.	TRBJ2-7
CASNLGGANTEAFF	TGTGCCAGCAACCTTGGGGGGGCAAACACTGAAGCTTTCTTT	14	TRBV5-4	.	.	TRBJ1-1
CASSSWTGGKRDEQFF	TGTGCCAGCTCATCATGGACAGGGGGAAAACGCGATGAGCAGTTCTTC	16	TRBV18	.	TRBD1	TRBJ2-1
CASSQDTQNTEAFF	TGCGCCAGCAGCCAAGACACCCAGAACACTGAAGCTTTCTTT	14	TRBV4-1	.	.	TRBJ1-1
CASSFGEKLFF	TGTGCCAGCAGCTTCGGTGAAAAACTGTTTTTT	11	TRBV5-6	.	.	TRBJ1-4
CSVVKQGGRQETQYF	TGCAGCGTAGTTAAACAGGGGGGGAGACAAGAGACCCAGTACTTC	15	TRBV29-1	.	.	TRBJ2-5
CASSLAFSGGYTDTQYF	TGCGCCAGCAGCTTGGCCTTTAGCGGGGGCTACACAGATACGCAGTATTTT	17	TRBV5-1	.	TRBD2	TRBJ2-3
CASSLGRAADTQYF	TGTGCCAGCAGCTTAGGTAGGGCCGCAGATACGCAGTATTTT	14	TRBV11-3	.	.	TRBJ2-3
CASSYALPYEQYF	TGTGCCAGCAGTTACGCACTCCCCTACGAGCAGTACTTC	13	TRBV6-2/TRBV6-3	.	.	TRBJ2-7
CAISPPLAAKGTQYF	TGTGCCATCAGTCCCCCACTAGCGGCCAAGGGTACGCAGTATTTT	15	TRBV10-3	once	TRBD2	TRBJ2-3
CASSRDREYYGYTF	TGTGCCAGCAGTCGGGACAGGGAATACTATGGCTACACCTTC	14	TRBV6-5	.	TRBD1	TRBJ1-2
CSVTLQGGNSPLHF	TGCAGCGTTACCTTACAGGGGGGAAATTCACCCCTCCACTTT	14	TRBV29-1	.	TRBD1	TRBJ1-6
CASSPGKQQSYEQYF	TGTGCCAGCTCACCGGGAAAGCAGCAATCCTACGAGCAGTACTTC	15	TRBV18	.	.	TRBJ2-7
CASSEAPRGSYGYTF	TGTGCCAGCAGTGAAGCGCCCAGAGGAAGCTATGGCTACACCTTC	15	TRBV6-1	few	.	TRBJ1-2
CASSNLRTRQYF	TGTGCCAGTAGTAACCTCAGGACCCGGCAGTATTTT	12	TRBV19	.	.	TRBJ2-3
CARDRALYEAFF	TGCGCCAGGGACAGGGCTCTATATGAAGCTTTCTTT	12	TRBV5-1	few	TRBD1	TRBJ1-1
CASSASGLAGETQYF	TGTGCCAGCTCAGCATCGGGACTAGCTGGGGAGACCCAGTACTTC	15	TRBV18	.	TRBD2	TRBJ2-5
CASSPDSITDTQYF	TGTGCCAGCAGCCCGGACTCCATCACAGATACGCAGTATTTT	14	TRBV11-3	.	.	TRBJ2-3
CAWSVRPPLLRTGTEAFF	TGTGCCTGGAGTGTACGCCCCCCTCTCCTACGAACGGGGACTGAAGCTTTCTTT	18	TRBV30	.	.	TRBJ1-1
CASSQGFMSNEQFF	TGCGCCAGCAGCCAAGGTTTTATGTCGAATGAGCAGTTCTTC	14	TRBV4-3	.	.	TRBJ2-1
CASSFRDWNTEAFF	TGTGCCAGCAGCTTCCGGGACTGGAACACTGAAGCTTTCTTT	14	TRBV7-2	.	.	TRBJ1-1
CAWSYRDRVPNEQFF	TGTGCCTGGAGTTACCGGGACAGGGTACCCAATGAGCAGTTCTTC	15	TRBV30	once	TRBD1	TRBJ2-1
CASRSLASGPYEQYF	TGTGCCAGCAGGTCCCTAGCGTCGGGCCCCTACGAGCAGTACTTC	15	TRBV6-5	.	.	TRBJ2-7
CASSLAAEQYF	TGTGCCAGCAGCTTAGCCGCCGAGCAGTACTTC	11	TRBV11-2	.	.	TRBJ2-7
CASSQEIFFSYEQYF	TGTGCCAGCAGCCAAGAGATTTTTTTCTCCTACGAGCAGTACTTC	15	TRBV4-2	.	.	TRBJ2-7
CASSGRLAGADTQYF	TGTGCCAGCAGTGGCAGACTAGCGGGGGCAGATACGCAGTATTTT	15	TRBV27	.	TRBD2	TRBJ2-3
CASRLDRADEKLFF	TGTGCCAGCAGATTGGACAGGGCGGATGAAAAACTGTTTTTT	14	TRBV6-6	.	TRBD1	TRBJ1-4
CAWSQATGNTEAFF	TGTGCCTGGAGTCAAGCGACAGGGAACACTGAAGCTTTCTTT	14	TRBV30	.	.	TRBJ1-1
CASSYIWGGLNTEAFF	TGTGCCAGCAGTTACATCTGGGGGGGACTGAACACTGAAGCTTTCTTT	16	TRBV6-5	.	.	TRBJ1-1
CASSYKSPGQGGRIQYF	TGTGCCAGCAGCTATAAATCCCCGGGACAGGGCGGTCGGATTCAGTACTTC	17	TRBV7-8	.	TRBD1	TRBJ2-4
CASSPGTASNSPLHF	TGTGCCAGCAGCCCGGGGACAGCAAGTAATTCACCCCTCCACTTT	15	TRBV7-6	.	TRBD1	TRBJ1-6